The 19 T cell receptor beta chains listed next were all sequenced from one sample in a study of molecular identifiers for immune sequencing clone quantification. TCRdb analysed the PCR reads with MiXCR anew, one entry per CDR3 protein. Here the sample spans under 65,000 distinct CDR3 sequences, about 23% being singletons. The specimen was naive CD8+ T cells from blood, with Jurkat cell RNA spiked in. The subset here: FACS-sorted CD8+CD4-CCR7+CD45RA+ naive T cells. Source of these receptors: a human donor in good health. Some libraries in this study had Jurkat cell RNA spiked in.

Worth noting for this clonotype: A read error may produce the germline difference seen at one junction end. The rearrangement links TRBV4-3 to TRBJ2-7; 7 bases are a match to TRBD2. Germline-derived CDR1 and CDR2 are LGHNA and YSLEER. CDR3 length: 15 amino acids. CDR3 nucleotide sequence: TGCCCCAGCAGCCAAGGCCGGGAGGCATCCTACGAGCAGTGCTTC. It is translated as CPSSQGREASYEQCF.

This clonotype was counted between two and nine times. This chain connects TRBV2 to TRBJ2-3; 8 bases are a match to TRBD1. Germline trimming cut 3 bases from V and 3 bases from J; bases unmatched to any gene: 14. Germline-derived CDR1 and CDR2 are SNHLY and FYNNEI. There are 18 residues in the CDR3. The CDR3 DNA sequence: TGTGCCAGCAGTGAGTGGGACAGGTCCTCAGTGGGGACAGATACGCAGTATTTT. Translating gives CASSEWDRSSVGTDTQYF.

There are many counts of this clonotype. The chain recombines TRBV19 with TRBJ2-3; 12 bases align to TRBD2. Germline V gene sequence: CDR1 LNHDA, CDR2 SQIVND (reference sequence). The CDR3 extends over 15 amino acids. Germline trimming cut 6 bases from V and 3 bases from J; bases unmatched to any gene: 4. CDR3 region: CASSLTSGRTDTQYF. The CDR3 DNA is TGTGCCAGTAGCTTGACTAGCGGGAGAACAGATACGCAGTATTTT.

This clonotype was observed at least ten times. The chain joins TRBV4-3 to TRBJ2-1; maybe TRBD2 (5 bases). Germline assignment: CDR1 LGHNA and CDR2 YSLEER. The CDR3 runs to 16 residues. V shed 0 bases and J shed 2 bases, with 11 bases lying between them. The CDR3 sequence: CASSQDRGNPYNEQFF. CDR3 nucleotide sequence: TGCGCCAGCAGCCAAGATCGAGGGAACCCCTACAATGAGCAGTTCTTC.

This clonotype has at least ten counts. This chain joins TRBV29-1 and TRBJ2-3; 13 bases map to TRBD2. This CDR3 is 15 amino acids long. V dropped 1 base and J dropped 3; count of bases not matched to a gene: 1. The V gene's germline CDR1 is SQVTM and CDR2 ANQGSEA. In nucleotides, the CDR3 is TGCAGCGTTGAAGGGACTAGCGGGGGAACAGATACGCAGTATTTT. Its translation is CSVEGTSGGTDTQYF.

This clonotype was seen at least ten times. This chain joins TRBV7-2 and TRBJ1-2; D uncertain. CDR3 length: 14 residues. V lost 1 base and J lost 0, with 6 bases in between. Looked up from germline, CDR1 is SGHTA and CDR2 is FQGNSA. In nucleotides, the CDR3 is TGTGCCAGCAGCTTAGTGACAACTAACTATGGCTACACCTTC. The encoded protein is CASSLVTTNYGYTF.

This clonotype was counted once. Mismatch with germline at one junction end may stem from a read error. The rearrangement links TRBV6-6 to TRBJ1-2, with no clear D. The germline V gene encodes CDR1 MNHNY and CDR2 SVGAGI (reference sequence). CDR3 size: 12 residues. CDR3 DNA sequence: TGTGCCGGCAGTTACTCTAGAACGGGCTACACCTTC. It yields the protein CAGSYSRTGYTF.

On this clonotype itself: Compared with germline, one end of the junction differs, possibly owing to a read error. The chain has TRBV4-3 and TRBJ2-4; D might be TRBD1 (6 bases). This CDR3 comprises 15 residues. CDR1 is LGHNA, CDR2 YSLEER, per germline. The CDR3 nucleotides are TGCGTCAGCAGCGTCAGGGGCTCAAACTCAGACATTCAGTACTTC. Translated: CVSSVRGSNSDIQYF.

This clonotype was seen repeatedly, ten times or more. The chain links TRBV12-3 or TRBV12-4 to TRBJ2-1, with TRBD1 as a possible D gene (5 bases). The CDR3 covers 14 residues. Trimming cost V 2 bases and J 5 bases, with 10 bases left between them. CDR3: CASSLQGSHNEQFF. The CDR3 DNA reads TGTGCCAGCAGTTTACAGGGTTCCCACAATGAGCAGTTCTTC.

The chain carries TRBV6-5 and TRBJ2-3; D assignment may be TRBD1 or TRBD2 (5 bases each). The CDR3 runs to 14 residues. Germline V CDR1 and CDR2: MNHEY, SVGAGI. V lost 2 bases to trimming and J lost 2 bases, with 8 bases between them. This CDR3 reads CASSYPGTTDTQYF. CDR3 nucleotide sequence: TGTGCCAGCAGTTACCCCGGGACCACAGATACGCAGTATTTT.

The table lists this clonotype with many counts. This chain links TRBV29-1 with TRBJ1-2, with TRBD1 identical over 7 bases. The CDR3 covers 12 residues. Trimming at V came to 5 bases and at J to 7 bases, leaving 7 bases not matched to a gene. Germline V gene sequence: CDR1 SQVTM, CDR2 ANQGSEA. Here the CDR3 DNA reads TGCAGCGTTCCAGGGGGGGGCAGTGGCTACACCTTC. Its protein product is CSVPGGGSGYTF.

J is TRBJ2-1 and V is TRBV14, with TRBD1 matching 7 bases. From germline, CDR1 is SGHDN and CDR2 FVKESK. The CDR3 length is 16 residues. With V trimmed by 0 bases and J by 2 bases, 4 bases remained unmatched. CDR3 amino acids: CASSQEWQGAYNEQFF. CDR3 nucleotides: TGTGCCAGCAGCCAAGAATGGCAGGGGGCCTACAATGAGCAGTTCTTC.

The table lists this clonotype with many counts. The genes are TRBV19 and TRBJ2-3; TRBD1 matches at 7 bases. Germline-derived CDR1 and CDR2 are LNHDA and SQIVND (reference sequence). This CDR3 region has 14 residues. The V gene end was trimmed by 3 bases and the J gene end by 4 bases; junction bases not matched to a gene: 4. The CDR3 DNA is TGTGCCAGTAGTATGCGACAGGGCGCAGATACGCAGTATTTT. It yields the protein CASSMRQGADTQYF.

CDR3 sequence (DNA): TGTGCCAGCAGCTCCAGGTGGTCCGAGCAGTACTTC. Protein product: CASSSRWSEQYF. The chain links TRBV7-9 to TRBJ2-7; the D is unclear. V was clipped by 4 bases and J by 6 bases, with 10 bases between them. Germline-derived CDR1 and CDR2 are SEHNR and FQNEAQ (reference sequence). The CDR3 contains 12 residues.

Comment on this clonotype: A much larger clone lies a single base off, so this may be a read error. This rearrangement joins TRBV7-2 to TRBJ2-6; TRBD1 aligns across 9 bases. Germline-derived CDR1 and CDR2 are SGHTA and FQGNSA. The V and J ends lost 2 bases and 2 bases, in that order; junction bases with no gene match: 10. CDR3 length: 19 residues. The CDR3 nucleotides read TGTGCCAGCAGCTTACCGGGACAGGGAAAGCCCGCTGGGGCCAACGTCCTGACTTTC. This encodes CASSLPGQGKPAGANVLTF.

There are many counts of this clonotype. The chain couples TRBV9 to TRBJ2-1; D gene unclear. The CDR3 consists of 13 residues. Germline V lookup: CDR1 SGDLS, CDR2 YYNGEE. The V and J ends lost 3 bases and 5 bases respectively, with 9 bases between them. The chain's CDR3 is CASSAHPDNEQFF. The CDR3 DNA is TGTGCCAGCAGCGCCCACCCCGACAATGAGCAGTTCTTC.

The chain couples TRBV7-2 to TRBJ1-1, with D possibly TRBD1 on 5 matching bases. CDR3 length: 15 amino acids. V dropped 3 bases and J dropped 4 bases, with 15 bases sitting between them. Germline V gene sequence: CDR1 SGHTA, CDR2 FQGNSA. The CDR3 region is CASSFGQGIITEAFF. The CDR3, as DNA: TGTGCCAGCAGCTTCGGGCAGGGCATCATCACTGAAGCTTTCTTT.

At least ten counts were recorded for this clonotype. The gene calls are TRBV14 and TRBJ2-5; the D gene is possibly TRBD1 (6 bases). Trimming cost V 3 bases and J 1 base, with 18 bases left between them. The CDR3 is 17 residues long. Germline V gene sequence: CDR1 SGHDN, CDR2 FVKESK. The CDR3 nucleotides read TGTGCCAGCAGCCACCTACCGGGACATACCTTCCAAGAGACCCAGTACTTC. Protein sequence: CASSHLPGHTFQETQYF. Combining the CDR3 with reference TRBV14 and TRBJ2-5 gives the whole variable domain EAGVTQFPSHSVIEKGQTVTLRCDPISGHDNLYWYRRVMGKEIKFLLHFVKESKQDESGMPNNRFLAERTGGTYSTLKVQPAELEDSGVYFCASSHLPGHTFQETQYFGPGTRLLVL.

This clonotype was detected ten times or more. The gene calls are TRBV9 and TRBJ2-2; 9 bases are shared with TRBD2. Germline trimming cut 5 bases from V and 7 bases from J; bases unmatched to any gene: 6. The CDR3 spans 14 residues. CDR1 is SGDLS and CDR2 is YYNGEE in the germline V gene. The CDR3 protein is CASRGASGVGELFF. CDR3 bases: TGTGCCAGCAGGGGCGCTAGCGGGGTCGGGGAGCTGTTTTTT.